This TCR beta chain is from a study of blood T cell repertoires in COVID-19. Overall study context: Collection of acute and convalescent COVID-19 samples took place in the United States, Italy and Spain.

Germline V gives CDR1 SNHLY, CDR2 FYNNEI. Trimming shortened V by 7 bases and J by 0 bases, and 6 bases separated the two germline ends. CDR3 length: 12 amino acids. Categorization into cohorts depended on clinical history that participants reported. The repertoire was sequenced with immunoSEQ multiplex PCR; TCRdb's copy has only in-frame clones and lacks some. The sample carries hundreds of thousands of clones, around 90% recorded once. Sequenced sample: PBMCs or T cells enriched from blood (not recorded which). The receptor's source is a woman between 18 and 29 years old with acute COVID-19. This chain links TRBV2 with TRBJ1-2; D is ambiguous. The DNA for the CDR3 is TGTGCCAGCACCCGAGCTAACTATGGCTACACCTTC. It specifies CASTRANYGYTF.